The clone carrying this T cell receptor (beta chain) showed up just a few times. Its specificity is not known. Trimming shortened V by 5 bases and J by 0 bases, and 13 bases separated the two germline ends. CDR1 and CDR2 (germline): SGHAT, FQNNGV. The CDR3 spans 15 residues. The entry originates in a study of cytomegalovirus exposure and HLA in healthy donors. The overall study: Of all 400 or so donors who were genotyped, roughly 81% belonged to the Caucasian-associated ancestry cluster. General study findings and limits: Highly shared sequence variants in one cluster were likely a sequencing artifact. A missense variant in DCLRE1C was later tied to TCR beta V- and J-gene trimming.

This PCR relied on a set of 60 Vbeta primers and 13 Jbeta primers. The authors' processing: Unique TCR beta chains numbered approximately 80 million in a later analysis, with about 9.9 million shared. The table came from immunoSEQ multiplex PCR; TCRdb's copy has only in-frame clones and leaves some out. Clone size and the V and J calls come from that table; the DNA yielded D and trimming. The sample lists some 100,000 clones; 75% were seen once. The sequenced material came from PBMCs. This receptor was taken from a male donor in good health and CMV-seropositive. The chain recombines TRBV11-2 with TRBJ1-1, with D possibly being TRBD1 (6 bases). The CDR3 DNA is TGTGCCAGCAGCCCCTGGGGGGGCCTGAACACTGAAGCTTTCTTT. Encoded protein: CASSPWGGLNTEAFF.